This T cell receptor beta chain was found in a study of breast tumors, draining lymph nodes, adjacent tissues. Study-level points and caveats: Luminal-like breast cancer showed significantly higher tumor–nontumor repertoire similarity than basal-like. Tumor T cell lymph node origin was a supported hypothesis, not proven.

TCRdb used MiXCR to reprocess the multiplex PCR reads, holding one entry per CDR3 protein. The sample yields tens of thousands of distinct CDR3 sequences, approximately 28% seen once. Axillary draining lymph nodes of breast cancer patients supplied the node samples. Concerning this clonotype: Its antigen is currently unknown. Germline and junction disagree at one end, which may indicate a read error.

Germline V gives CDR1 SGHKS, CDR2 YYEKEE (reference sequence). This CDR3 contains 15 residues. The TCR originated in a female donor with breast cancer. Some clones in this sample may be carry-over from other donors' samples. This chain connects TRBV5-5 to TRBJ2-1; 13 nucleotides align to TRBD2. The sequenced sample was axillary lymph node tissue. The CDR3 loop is CASSWTSGSRNEQFF. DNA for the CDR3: TGCGCCAGCAGCTGGACTAGCGGGAGCAGGAATGAGCAGTTCTTC.